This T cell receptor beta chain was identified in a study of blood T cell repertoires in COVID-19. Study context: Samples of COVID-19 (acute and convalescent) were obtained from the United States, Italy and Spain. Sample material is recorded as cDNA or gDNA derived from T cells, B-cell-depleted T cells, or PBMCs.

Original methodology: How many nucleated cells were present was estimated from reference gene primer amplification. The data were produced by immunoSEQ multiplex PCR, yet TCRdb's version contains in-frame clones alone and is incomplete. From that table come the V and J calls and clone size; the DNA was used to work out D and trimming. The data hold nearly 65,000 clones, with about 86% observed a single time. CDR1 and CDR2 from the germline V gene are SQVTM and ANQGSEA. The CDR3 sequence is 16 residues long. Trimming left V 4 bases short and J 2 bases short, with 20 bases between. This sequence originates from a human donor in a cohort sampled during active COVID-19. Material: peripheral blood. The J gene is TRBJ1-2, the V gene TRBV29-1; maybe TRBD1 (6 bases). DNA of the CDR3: TGCAGCGTTGTGGGGGCGGCGGCAGTCCTCAACTATGGCTACACCTTC. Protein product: CSVVGAAAVLNYGYTF.